The TCR beta chain under discussion was sequenced for a study of T-cell memory formation after mild COVID-19. Study results and limitations: The authors left the SARS-CoV-2 specificity of second-wave clones peaking on day 37 unconfirmed.

Germline loops: CDR1 MNHNY, CDR2 SVGAGI (reference sequence). This CDR3 comprises 13 residues. The ends were cut back, 7 bases at V and 4 bases at J, with 11 bases in the middle. A remark on this clonotype: Its antigen is unidentified.

From the 5' RACE reads, TCRdb called clonotypes with MiXCR, one entry per CDR3 protein. The sample has roughly 280,000 distinct CDR3 sequences; 8% to 9% are singletons. The rearrangement joins TRBV6-6 to TRBJ1-5, with TRBD1 as a possible D gene (6 bases). The source is a man aged 18 to 30 who had mild COVID-19 (a few samples of this study predate the infection). Cell type and time point are not known. Sequenced input: PBMCs or a T cell subset sorted from them (not recorded which). The CDR3 here is CASTLQGNQPQHF. CDR3 bases: TGTGCCAGCACCCTACAGGGTAATCAGCCCCAGCATTTT.